The sequence of this TCR beta chain was determined in a study of blood T cell repertoires in COVID-19. Overall study context: The study drew acute and convalescent COVID-19 samples from the United States, Italy and Spain. T cells, B-cell-depleted T cells, or PBMCs provided the cDNA or gDNA that served as material.

The authors' processing: Amplification from reference gene primers served as the basis for estimated nucleated cell counts. Data came from immunoSEQ multiplex PCR; TCRdb stores just in-frame clones and leaves some out. V, J and clone size derive from that table, while D and trimming were established from the DNA sequence. The repertoire holds 110,000 to 150,000 clones, with around nine tenths as singletons. The CDR3 contains 16 residues. Trimming stripped 5 bases from V and 9 bases from J, with 23 bases between. CDR1 and CDR2 (germline): SGHAT, FQNNGV. The sequenced material came from peripheral blood. The gene calls are TRBV11-2 and TRBJ2-1, with D possibly being TRBD2 (7 bases). This TCR derives from a man aged 50 or older with active or convalescent COVID-19. The CDR3 region has the DNA TGTGCCAGCAGCCCTTTAGCGGGCCCTGGAGGGGGTGAGCAGTTCTTC. Its protein is CASSPLAGPGGGEQFF.